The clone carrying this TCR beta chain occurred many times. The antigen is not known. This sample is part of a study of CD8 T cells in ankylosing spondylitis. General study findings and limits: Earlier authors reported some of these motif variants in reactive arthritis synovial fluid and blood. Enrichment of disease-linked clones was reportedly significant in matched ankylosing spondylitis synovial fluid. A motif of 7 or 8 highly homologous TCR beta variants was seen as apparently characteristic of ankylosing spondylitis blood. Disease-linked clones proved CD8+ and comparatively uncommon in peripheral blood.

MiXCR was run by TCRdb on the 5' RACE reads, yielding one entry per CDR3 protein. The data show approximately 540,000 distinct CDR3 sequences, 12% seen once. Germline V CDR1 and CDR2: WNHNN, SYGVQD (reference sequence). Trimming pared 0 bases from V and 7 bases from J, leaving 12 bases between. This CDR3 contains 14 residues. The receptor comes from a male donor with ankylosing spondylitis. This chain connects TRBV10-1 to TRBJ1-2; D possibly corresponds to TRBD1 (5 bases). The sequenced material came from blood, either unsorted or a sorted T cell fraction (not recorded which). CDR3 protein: CASSESGVPAGYTF. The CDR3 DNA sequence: TGCGCCAGCAGTGAGTCGGGGGTCCCTGCTGGCTACACCTTC.